These T cell receptor beta chains were read from a single sample in a study of shared clonotypes between healthy human individuals. Profiling relied on immunoSEQ multiplex PCR, and the TCRdb table lists in-frame clones only, not all of them. The sample records about 1.1 million clones, approximately 80% being singletons. Sequenced sample: memory CD4+ T cells from PBMCs. These receptors were taken from a man between 18 and 29 years old in good health. Some clones in this sample may be carry-over from other donors' samples. CDR3s include the opening cysteine and the closing phenylalanine or tryptophan. Fields, in order: clone size, CDR3 length, J gene, V gene, D gene, CDR3 protein, CDR3 DNA. The D gene is left open where the match is weak. Clone size is not always given. Where it is, it says once, few, many or a class for expanded clones.

clone size: .; CDR3 length: 13; J gene: TRBJ2-7; V gene: TRBV6-5; D gene: .; CDR3 protein: CASSPRDSYEQYF; CDR3 DNA: TGTGCCAGCAGTCCTAGGGACTCCTACGAGCAGTACTTC
clone size: .; CDR3 length: 16; J gene: TRBJ1-5; V gene: TRBV19; D gene: .; CDR3 protein: CASSIVDGGPYQPQHF; CDR3 DNA: TGTGCCAGTAGTATAGTCGACGGAGGTCCGTATCAGCCCCAGCATTTT
clone size: .; CDR3 length: 13; J gene: TRBJ1-5; V gene: TRBV6-1; D gene: .; CDR3 protein: CASNAWSNQPQHF; CDR3 DNA: TGTGCCAGCAACGCGTGGAGCAATCAGCCCCAGCATTTT
clone size: few; CDR3 length: 13; J gene: TRBJ1-5; V gene: TRBV30; D gene: TRBD1; CDR3 protein: CAWNTGGNQPQHF; CDR3 DNA: TGTGCCTGGAACACAGGGGGAAATCAGCCCCAGCATTTT
clone size: .; CDR3 length: 17; J gene: TRBJ1-1; V gene: TRBV28; D gene: .; CDR3 protein: CASSLWGQAMTNTEAFF; CDR3 DNA: TGTGCCAGCAGTTTATGGGGACAAGCAATGACGAACACTGAAGCTTTCTTT
clone size: .; CDR3 length: 14; J gene: TRBJ2-5; V gene: TRBV6-4; D gene: .; CDR3 protein: CASRDSGGQETQYF; CDR3 DNA: TGTGCCAGCAGGGACTCCGGGGGCCAAGAGACCCAGTACTTC
clone size: once; CDR3 length: 15; J gene: TRBJ2-7; V gene: TRBV10-3; D gene: .; CDR3 protein: CAISEWTASSYEQYF; CDR3 DNA: TGTGCCATCAGTGAGTGGACCGCGAGCTCCTACGAGCAGTACTTC
clone size: .; CDR3 length: 12; J gene: TRBJ2-7; V gene: TRBV10-3; D gene: .; CDR3 protein: CAISESGGEQYF; CDR3 DNA: TGTGCCATCAGTGAGTCGGGAGGCGAGCAGTACTTC
clone size: once; CDR3 length: 15; J gene: TRBJ2-7; V gene: TRBV6-1; D gene: TRBD1; CDR3 protein: CASSRDRMNSYEQYF; CDR3 DNA: TGTGCCAGCAGTAGGGACAGGATGAACTCCTACGAGCAGTACTTC
clone size: .; CDR3 length: 17; J gene: TRBJ2-7; V gene: TRBV19; D gene: TRBD2; CDR3 protein: CASSAGLAGWSSYEQYF; CDR3 DNA: TGTGCCAGTAGTGCGGGACTAGCGGGATGGAGCTCCTACGAGCAGTACTTC
clone size: .; CDR3 length: 15; J gene: TRBJ2-6; V gene: TRBV5-4; D gene: TRBD1; CDR3 protein: CASSQGQVKTNVLTF; CDR3 DNA: TGTGCCAGCAGCCAGGGACAGGTAAAAACCAACGTCCTGACTTTC
clone size: many; CDR3 length: 13; J gene: TRBJ1-2; V gene: TRBV11-2; D gene: .; CDR3 protein: CASSLVAIGGYTF; CDR3 DNA: TGTGCCAGCAGCTTGGTGGCAATCGGTGGCTACACCTTC
clone size: .; CDR3 length: 14; J gene: TRBJ2-1; V gene: TRBV7-2; D gene: TRBD2; CDR3 protein: CASSFGGGGLEQFF; CDR3 DNA: TGTGCCAGCAGCTTTGGCGGGGGGGGCCTCGAGCAGTTCTTC
clone size: .; CDR3 length: 14; J gene: TRBJ2-7; V gene: TRBV28; D gene: TRBD2; CDR3 protein: CASNLREGNHEQYF; CDR3 DNA: TGTGCCAGTAACCTAAGGGAGGGTAACCACGAGCAGTACTTC
clone size: .; CDR3 length: 14; J gene: TRBJ2-2; V gene: TRBV5-4; D gene: .; CDR3 protein: CASSLRDSTGELFF; CDR3 DNA: TGTGCCAGCAGCCTCAGAGACAGTACCGGGGAGCTGTTTTTT
clone size: .; CDR3 length: 15; J gene: TRBJ2-7; V gene: TRBV6-6; D gene: .; CDR3 protein: CASRPRAVSSYEQYF; CDR3 DNA: TGTGCCAGCAGGCCCCGGGCCGTGAGCTCCTACGAGCAGTACTTC
clone size: once; CDR3 length: 15; J gene: TRBJ2-3; V gene: TRBV10-3; D gene: TRBD2; CDR3 protein: CAISDGREGADTQYF; CDR3 DNA: TGTGCCATCAGTGACGGTCGGGAGGGCGCAGATACGCAGTATTTT
clone size: .; CDR3 length: 11; J gene: TRBJ2-1; V gene: TRBV20-1; D gene: .; CDR3 protein: CSASTGVQQFF; CDR3 DNA: TGCAGTGCTAGCACGGGAGTTCAGCAGTTCTTC
clone size: few; CDR3 length: 13; J gene: TRBJ1-1; V gene: TRBV30; D gene: .; CDR3 protein: CAWSGRMNTEAFF; CDR3 DNA: TGTGCCTGGAGTGGACGGATGAACACTGAAGCTTTCTTT
clone size: many; CDR3 length: 15; J gene: TRBJ2-7; V gene: TRBV5-1; D gene: .; CDR3 protein: CASSQGPGLTGEQYF; CDR3 DNA: TGCGCCAGCAGCCAGGGACCGGGCCTTACTGGTGAGCAGTACTTC
clone size: many; CDR3 length: 15; J gene: TRBJ2-3; V gene: TRBV29-1; D gene: TRBD1; CDR3 protein: CSVYGGGQSTDTQYF; CDR3 DNA: TGCAGCGTCTATGGTGGGGGACAGAGCACAGATACGCAGTATTTT
clone size: few; CDR3 length: 16; J gene: TRBJ2-7; V gene: TRBV7-9; D gene: TRBD2; CDR3 protein: CASSSRLAGAVYEQYF; CDR3 DNA: TGTGCCAGCAGCTCTAGACTAGCGGGAGCGGTCTACGAGCAGTACTTC
clone size: .; CDR3 length: 16; J gene: TRBJ1-3; V gene: TRBV7-9; D gene: .; CDR3 protein: CASSLGGRGAGNTIYF; CDR3 DNA: TGTGCCAGCAGCTTAGGGGGCAGGGGAGCTGGAAACACCATATATTTT
clone size: .; CDR3 length: 19; J gene: TRBJ1-1; V gene: TRBV19; D gene: TRBD1; CDR3 protein: CASTTSIRGTGGLNTEAFF; CDR3 DNA: TGTGCCAGTACTACATCCATACGGGGGACAGGGGGCTTGAACACTGAAGCTTTCTTT
clone size: few; CDR3 length: 11; J gene: TRBJ2-7; V gene: TRBV7-2; D gene: .; CDR3 protein: CASSYGSEQYF; CDR3 DNA: TGTGCCAGCAGCTATGGGAGCGAGCAGTACTTC
clone size: once; CDR3 length: 14; J gene: TRBJ2-7; V gene: TRBV7-2; D gene: .; CDR3 protein: CASSPRTWDEVQYF; CDR3 DNA: TGTGCCAGCAGCCCCCGGACTTGGGATGAGGTGCAGTACTTC
clone size: .; CDR3 length: 15; J gene: TRBJ2-5; V gene: TRBV28; D gene: .; CDR3 protein: CASRQRRGKSETQYF; CDR3 DNA: TGTGCCAGCAGGCAAAGACGGGGGAAGTCAGAGACCCAGTACTTC
clone size: .; CDR3 length: 16; J gene: TRBJ2-2; V gene: TRBV10-3; D gene: .; CDR3 protein: CAISVGGRTGTGELFF; CDR3 DNA: TGTGCCATCAGTGTTGGGGGCAGGACGGGCACCGGGGAGCTGTTTTTT
clone size: .; CDR3 length: 12; J gene: TRBJ2-1; V gene: TRBV11-3; D gene: .; CDR3 protein: CASSLSRNEQFF; CDR3 DNA: TGTGCCAGCAGCTTATCGCGGAATGAGCAGTTCTTC
clone size: .; CDR3 length: 12; J gene: TRBJ2-5; V gene: TRBV2; D gene: .; CDR3 protein: CASGYSMETQYF; CDR3 DNA: TGTGCCAGCGGATACAGCATGGAGACCCAGTACTTC
clone size: .; CDR3 length: 14; J gene: TRBJ2-3; V gene: TRBV5-1; D gene: TRBD2; CDR3 protein: CASSLAGGVDTQYF; CDR3 DNA: TGCGCCAGCAGCTTGGCCGGGGGGGTCGATACGCAGTATTTT
clone size: .; CDR3 length: 13; J gene: TRBJ2-7; V gene: TRBV5-6; D gene: .; CDR3 protein: CASSLVPGNEQYF; CDR3 DNA: TGTGCCAGCAGCTTGGTACCGGGTAACGAGCAGTACTTC
clone size: .; CDR3 length: 14; J gene: TRBJ2-5; V gene: TRBV14; D gene: .; CDR3 protein: CASSQWGATGTQYF; CDR3 DNA: TGTGCCAGCAGCCAGTGGGGGGCGACGGGGACCCAGTACTTC
clone size: .; CDR3 length: 14; J gene: TRBJ2-1; V gene: TRBV18; D gene: .; CDR3 protein: CASSPTRSYNEQFF; CDR3 DNA: TGTGCCAGCTCACCAACTCGATCCTACAATGAGCAGTTCTTC
clone size: .; CDR3 length: 16; J gene: TRBJ2-2; V gene: TRBV28; D gene: TRBD2; CDR3 protein: CASKTSGRGRTGELFF; CDR3 DNA: TGTGCCAGCAAGACTAGCGGGAGGGGTCGCACCGGGGAGCTGTTTTTT
clone size: few; CDR3 length: 14; J gene: TRBJ2-2; V gene: TRBV28; D gene: .; CDR3 protein: CARWKEQNTGELFF; CDR3 DNA: TGTGCCAGATGGAAAGAGCAAAACACCGGGGAGCTGTTTTTT
clone size: once; CDR3 length: 15; J gene: TRBJ2-7; V gene: TRBV11-2; D gene: .; CDR3 protein: CASSSPHQGSYEQYF; CDR3 DNA: TGTGCCAGCAGCTCCCCACATCAGGGGTCCTACGAGCAGTACTTC
clone size: .; CDR3 length: 14; J gene: TRBJ2-7; V gene: TRBV5-8; D gene: TRBD2; CDR3 protein: CASSLGGSIYEQYF; CDR3 DNA: TGTGCCAGCAGCTTGGGCGGGAGTATCTACGAGCAGTACTTC
clone size: .; CDR3 length: 13; J gene: TRBJ2-4; V gene: TRBV28; D gene: .; CDR3 protein: CASRSGAKNIQYF; CDR3 DNA: TGTGCCAGCAGGTCTGGGGCCAAAAACATTCAGTACTTC
clone size: .; CDR3 length: 14; J gene: TRBJ2-7; V gene: TRBV29-1; D gene: .; CDR3 protein: CSVVSQGVSYEQYF; CDR3 DNA: TGCAGCGTTGTTTCGCAGGGCGTCTCCTACGAGCAGTACTTC
clone size: .; CDR3 length: 17; J gene: TRBJ2-5; V gene: TRBV28; D gene: TRBD2; CDR3 protein: CASSLLSGGGRRETQYF; CDR3 DNA: TGTGCCAGCAGTTTATTGTCCGGGGGCGGGAGGCGGGAGACCCAGTACTTC
clone size: few; CDR3 length: 16; J gene: TRBJ2-2; V gene: TRBV5-1; D gene: .; CDR3 protein: CASSLEGSSNTGELFF; CDR3 DNA: TGCGCCAGCAGCTTGGAAGGCAGCTCGAACACCGGGGAGCTGTTTTTT
clone size: .; CDR3 length: 13; J gene: TRBJ2-3; V gene: TRBV7-3; D gene: TRBD2; CDR3 protein: CASSLTRLAGAYF; CDR3 DNA: TGTGCCAGCAGCTTAACTCGACTAGCGGGAGCCTATTTT
clone size: .; CDR3 length: 16; J gene: TRBJ2-1; V gene: TRBV28; D gene: TRBD2; CDR3 protein: CASSPGTSGIYNEQFF; CDR3 DNA: TGTGCCAGCAGCCCTGGGACTAGCGGGATCTACAATGAGCAGTTCTTC
clone size: .; CDR3 length: 16; J gene: TRBJ2-7; V gene: TRBV4-1; D gene: TRBD1; CDR3 protein: CASSTSRDRGPYEQYF; CDR3 DNA: TGCGCCAGCAGCACTTCGAGGGACAGGGGCCCCTACGAGCAGTACTTC
clone size: once; CDR3 length: 12; J gene: TRBJ2-1; V gene: TRBV29-1; D gene: .; CDR3 protein: CSAPGASTEQFF; CDR3 DNA: TGCAGCGCTCCTGGGGCTAGCACTGAGCAGTTCTTC
clone size: .; CDR3 length: 14; J gene: TRBJ1-1; V gene: TRBV9; D gene: .; CDR3 protein: CASSDSLLGPEAFF; CDR3 DNA: TGTGCCAGCAGCGACTCCCTTCTTGGGCCTGAAGCTTTCTTT
clone size: .; CDR3 length: 13; J gene: TRBJ2-7; V gene: TRBV30; D gene: .; CDR3 protein: CAWSPGHNYEQYF; CDR3 DNA: TGTGCCTGGAGCCCGGGACACAATTACGAGCAGTACTTC
clone size: .; CDR3 length: 11; J gene: TRBJ2-6; V gene: TRBV25-1; D gene: .; CDR3 protein: CGQSRANVLTF; CDR3 DNA: TGTGGACAAAGTCGGGCCAACGTCCTGACTTTC